The source of this TCR beta chain is a study of Graves' ophthalmopathy and Graves' hyperthyroidism. Study-wide results and caveats: Among thyroid clonotypes expanded above 0.001 frequency, most also appeared in blood.

In this sample, this clonotype turned up a few times. Its antigen is not identified. TCR beta CDR3 regions were amplified from RNA transcripts. First-round RT-PCR used HTBI primers; second-round multiplex PCR followed. TCRdb reprocessed the multiplex PCR reads with MiXCR, giving one entry per CDR3 protein. Among about 740,000 distinct CDR3 sequences listed, roughly two fifths were seen once. J lost 4 bases, V lost 6 bases, and 11 bases had no gene match. In germline, CDR1 is MGHDK, CDR2 SYGVNS. The CDR3 contains 16 residues. The chain joins TRBV25-1 to TRBJ2-2; 7 nucleotides match TRBD2. The source material was peripheral blood. The clonotype originates from an adult man with Graves' ophthalmopathy. The CDR3 nucleotides read TGTGCCAGCAGGGACGATGGCGGGAGCAGCACCGGGGAGCTGTTTTTT. It yields the protein CASRDDGGSSTGELFF. Combining the CDR3 with reference TRBV25-1 and TRBJ2-2 gives the whole variable domain EADIYQTPRYLVIGTGKKITLECSQTMGHDKMYWYQQDPGMELHLIHYSYGVNSTEKGDLSSESTVSRIRTEHFPLTLESARPSHTSQYLCASRDDGGSSTGELFFGEGSRLTVL.